One T cell receptor beta chain is described in this entry. Its antigen is not identified. PCR primers comprised 60 Vbeta and 13 Jbeta primers. Produced via immunoSEQ multiplex PCR; TCRdb's table is partial and in-frame only. The listing contains roughly 42,000 clones. This record belongs to a study of cytomegalovirus exposure and HLA in healthy donors. Overall study: The roughly 100 million unique TCR beta sequences, from roughly 170 million T cells, were found by an earlier analysis. Among some 400 genotyped donors, around 80% fell in the Caucasian-associated ancestry cluster.

Findings and caveats of the study: No immune exposure information besides CMV serostatus was available. Later analysis suggested links between common viral pathogens and several top significant clusters.

The sequenced material came from PBMCs. The TCR was taken from a man aged 25 to 40 in good health and CMV-seronegative.

CDR3 residues: CASWDTPASNQPQHF. The CDR3 coding sequence is TGTGCCAGCTGGGACACCCCTGCGAGCAATCAGCCCCAGCATTTT. V and J are TRBV6-1 and TRBJ1-5, with D possibly being TRBD1 (6 bases). There are 15 residues in the CDR3. Germline V gene data show CDR1 as MNHNS and CDR2 as SASEGT. V was cut by 8 bases and J by 1 base, with 15 bases left in between.